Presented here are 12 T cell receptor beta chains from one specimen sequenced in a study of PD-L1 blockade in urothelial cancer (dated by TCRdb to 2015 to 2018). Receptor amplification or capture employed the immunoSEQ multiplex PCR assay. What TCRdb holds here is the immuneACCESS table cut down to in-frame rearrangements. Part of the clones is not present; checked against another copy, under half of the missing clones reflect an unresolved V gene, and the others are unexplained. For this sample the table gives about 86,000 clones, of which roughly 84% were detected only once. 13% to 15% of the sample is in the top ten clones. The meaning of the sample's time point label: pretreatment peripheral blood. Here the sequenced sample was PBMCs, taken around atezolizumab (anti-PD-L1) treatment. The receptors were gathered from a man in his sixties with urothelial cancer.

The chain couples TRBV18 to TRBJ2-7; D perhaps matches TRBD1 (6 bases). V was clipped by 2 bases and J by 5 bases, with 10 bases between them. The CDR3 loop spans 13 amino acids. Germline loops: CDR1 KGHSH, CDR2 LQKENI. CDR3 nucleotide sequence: TGTGCCAGCTCACCAGGGGGCAAGGACGAGCAGTACTTC. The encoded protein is CASSPGGKDEQYF.

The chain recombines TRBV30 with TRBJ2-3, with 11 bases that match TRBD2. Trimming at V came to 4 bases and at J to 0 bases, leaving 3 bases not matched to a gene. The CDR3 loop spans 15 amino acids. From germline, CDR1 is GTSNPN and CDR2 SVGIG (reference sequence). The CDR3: CAWNRLAGSTDTQYF. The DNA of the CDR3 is TGTGCCTGGAACCGACTAGCGGGGAGCACAGATACGCAGTATTTT.

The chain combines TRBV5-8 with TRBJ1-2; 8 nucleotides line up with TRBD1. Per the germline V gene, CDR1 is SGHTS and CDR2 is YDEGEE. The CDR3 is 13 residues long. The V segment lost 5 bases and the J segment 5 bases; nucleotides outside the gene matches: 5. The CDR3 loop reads CASSARTGYGYTF. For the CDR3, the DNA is TGTGCCAGCAGTGCGCGGACAGGGTATGGCTACACCTTC. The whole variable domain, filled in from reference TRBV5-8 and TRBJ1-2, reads EAGVTQSPTHLIKTRGQQATLRCSPISGHTSVYWYQQALGLGLQFLLWYDEGEERNRGNFPPRFSGRQFPNYSSELNVNALELEDSALYLCASSARTGYGYTFGSGTRLTVV.

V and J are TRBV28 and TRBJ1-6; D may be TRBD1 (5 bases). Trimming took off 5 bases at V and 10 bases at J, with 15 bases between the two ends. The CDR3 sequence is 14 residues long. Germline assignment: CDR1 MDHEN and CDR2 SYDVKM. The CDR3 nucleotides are TGTGCCAGCAGTGCCGCAAGGGCAGGGTCACCCCTCCACTTT. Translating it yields CASSAARAGSPLHF.

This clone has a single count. The CDR3 DNA follows: TGTGCCAGTAAGGACAGGGCCCCTCCTAACTATGGCTACACCTTC. It yields the protein CASKDRAPPNYGYTF. The chain carries TRBV6-1 and TRBJ1-2; 8 nucleotides match TRBD1. With V trimmed by 9 bases and J by 0 bases, 9 bases remained unmatched. Germline CDR1 and CDR2: MNHNS and SASEGT. The CDR3 is 15 residues long.

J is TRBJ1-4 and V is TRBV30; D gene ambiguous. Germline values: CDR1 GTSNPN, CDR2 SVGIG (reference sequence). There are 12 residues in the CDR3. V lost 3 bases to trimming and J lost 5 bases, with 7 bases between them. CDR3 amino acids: CAWRYGNEKLFF. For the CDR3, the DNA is TGTGCCTGGAGGTACGGGAATGAAAAACTGTTTTTT. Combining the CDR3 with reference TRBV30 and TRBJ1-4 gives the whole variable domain SQTIHQWPATLVQPVGSPLSLECTVEGTSNPNLYWYRQAAGRGLQLLFYSVGIGQISSEVPQNLSASRPQDRQFILSSKKLLLSDSGFYLCAWRYGNEKLFFGSGTQLSVL.

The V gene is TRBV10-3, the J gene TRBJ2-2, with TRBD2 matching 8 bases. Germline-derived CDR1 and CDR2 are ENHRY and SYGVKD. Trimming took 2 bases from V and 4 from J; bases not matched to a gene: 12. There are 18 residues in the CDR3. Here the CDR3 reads CAISETGGVLRVTGELFF. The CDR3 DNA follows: TGTGCCATCAGTGAGACCGGGGGGGTCCTGCGGGTCACCGGGGAGCTGTTTTTT.

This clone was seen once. The CDR3 sequence is CASSFEDRPPGYTF. CDR3 bases: TGTGCCAGCAGTTTCGAAGACAGACCTCCTGGCTACACCTTC. The rearrangement uses TRBV28 and TRBJ1-2, with D possibly matching TRBD1 (5 bases). The V end was cut by 3 bases, the J end by 7 bases, with 15 bases between. This CDR3 spans 14 amino acids. Germline CDR1 and CDR2: MDHEN and SYDVKM.

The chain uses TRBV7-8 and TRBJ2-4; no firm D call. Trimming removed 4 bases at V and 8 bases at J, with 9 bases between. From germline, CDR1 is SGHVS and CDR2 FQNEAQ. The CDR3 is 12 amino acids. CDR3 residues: CASSSPPDIQYF. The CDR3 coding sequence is TGTGCCAGCAGCTCCCCCCCGGACATTCAGTACTTC.

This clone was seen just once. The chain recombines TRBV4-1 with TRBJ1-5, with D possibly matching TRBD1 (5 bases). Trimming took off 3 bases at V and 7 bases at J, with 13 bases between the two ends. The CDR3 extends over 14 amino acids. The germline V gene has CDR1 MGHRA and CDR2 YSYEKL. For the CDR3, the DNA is TGCGCCAGCAGCCACTTGGGGGGGAACCAGCCCCAGCATTTT. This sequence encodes CASSHLGGNQPQHF.

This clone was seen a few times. The CDR3 nucleotides read TGCGCCAGCAGCCAAAGGGTAGCGGGGGGACTTGAGGAGACCCAGTACTTC. This encodes CASSQRVAGGLEETQYF. The J gene is TRBJ2-5, the V gene TRBV4-1; 10 bases match TRBD2. The germline CDR1 and CDR2 sequences are MGHRA and YSYEKL. The CDR3 runs 17 residues. After removal of 2 bases from V and 5 bases from J, the junction contained 11 bases not matched to a gene.

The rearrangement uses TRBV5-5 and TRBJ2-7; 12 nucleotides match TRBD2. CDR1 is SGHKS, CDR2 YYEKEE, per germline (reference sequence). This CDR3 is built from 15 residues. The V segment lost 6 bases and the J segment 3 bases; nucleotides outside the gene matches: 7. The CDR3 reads CASTLLGLAGYEQYF. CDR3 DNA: TGTGCCAGCACCCTACTGGGACTAGCGGGCTACGAGCAGTACTTC.